Below, 19 T cell receptor beta chains from the same sample are listed, as sequenced in a study of regulatory T cells in long-lasting Graves disease listed by TCRdb under 2021. Library prep was done by multiplex PCR. Sequencing relied on an Illumina HiSeq 4000. To build TCR beta libraries, CDR3 regions were amplified by Arm-PCR using iRepertoire HTBI primers. The raw public reads went through TCRdb reprocessing: fastp at Q25, MiXCR clone calling, in-frame beta chains kept. Every entry covers one CDR3 protein and lists the most common genes and DNA from its rows. The sample table shows about 420,000 distinct CDR3 sequences, and 23% are seen once. The ten largest clones capture about a quarter of the sample. The meaning of the sample's time point label: persistent/refractory GD, antithyroid drugs over 5 years with positive TRAb. For both TCR sequencing and RNA sequencing, RNA was extracted from PBMCs in TRIzol.

Source: peripheral blood mononuclear cells (PBMCs), taken when the disease was refractory, from a patient treated with antithyroid drugs. All receptors derive from a female donor with Graves disease.

The chain has TRBV29-1 and TRBJ2-7; D is perhaps TRBD2 (5 bases). Germline V gene lookup returns CDR1 SQVTM and CDR2 ANQGSEA. V lost 4 bases to trimming and J lost 6 bases, with 10 bases between them. The CDR3 spans 11 residues. The CDR3 DNA reads as TGCAGCGTTGTTCGGGGTAGCGAGCAGTACTTC. Translated, it gives CSVVRGSEQYF.

The chain recombines TRBV5-1 with TRBJ2-7; tentatively, D is TRBD1 (6 bases). This CDR3 has 17 amino acids. V dropped 4 bases and J dropped 3 bases, with 23 bases sitting between them. The V gene's germline CDR1 is SGHRS and CDR2 YFSETQ. CDR3 protein: CASSNRDTRIINYEQYF. The DNA for the CDR3 is TGCGCCAGCAGCAACCGGGACACTCGAATTATTAACTACGAGCAGTACTTC.

This clonotype was counted ten times or more. This chain links TRBV2 with TRBJ1-4; 7 bases line up with TRBD1. The CDR3 runs to 18 residues. Losses at the gene ends were 6 bases for V and 0 bases for J; bases not matched to a gene: 13. Germline CDR1 reads SNHLY; CDR2 reads FYNNEI. The chain's CDR3 is CASRDLLAGGSTNEKLFF. DNA for the CDR3: TGTGCCAGCAGAGACCTTTTGGCAGGGGGATCAACTAATGAAAAACTGTTTTTT.

Many counts were recorded for this clonotype. The V call is TRBV30, the J call TRBJ1-2; D unresolved. The V end lost 6 bases, the J end lost 0 bases, and 8 bases lay between the germline ends. CDR3 length: 12 residues. Germline lookup yields CDR1 GTSNPN and CDR2 SVGIG (reference sequence). CDR3 sequence reads: CACTVANYGYTF. The CDR3 bases are TGTGCCTGTACAGTAGCTAACTATGGCTACACCTTC. Together with reference TRBV30 and TRBJ1-2, the CDR3 gives the full variable domain: SQTIHQWPATLVQPVGSPLSLECTVEGTSNPNLYWYRQAAGRGLQLLFYSVGIGQISSEVPQNLSASRPQDRQFILSSKKLLLSDSGFYLCACTVANYGYTFGSGTRLTVV.

This rearrangement joins TRBV7-9 to TRBJ2-5, with TRBD1 matching over 9 bases. There are 15 residues in the CDR3. With V trimmed by 5 bases and J by 2 bases, 6 bases remained unmatched. Germline V gene data show CDR1 as SEHNR and CDR2 as FQNEAQ (reference sequence). The CDR3 sequence is CASSPDRGTQETQYF. The CDR3 bases are TGTGCCAGCAGCCCGGACAGGGGTACGCAAGAGACCCAGTACTTC.

This clonotype was detected a few times. The rearrangement uses TRBV4-2 and TRBJ2-7; the match to TRBD2 covers 8 bases. Germline CDR1 and CDR2: LGHNA and YNFKEQ. The J segment lost 6 bases and the V segment lost 4 bases, leaving 11 bases of the junction unmatched. The CDR3 is made up of 15 amino acids. The chain's CDR3 is CASSRGTGTSVEQYF. The CDR3, as DNA: TGTGCCAGCAGCCGGGGTACCGGGACTAGTGTCGAGCAGTACTTC.

The V call is TRBV29-1, the J call TRBJ1-2; D remains unclear. Germline values: CDR1 SQVTM, CDR2 ANQGSEA. Trimming shortened V by 6 bases and J by 6 bases, and 17 bases separated the two germline ends. The CDR3 runs 13 residues. The CDR3 DNA follows: TGCAGCGTCGGTCCAGTAGAACTGAATGGCTACACCTTC. The encoded protein is CSVGPVELNGYTF. The full variable domain, its missing parts supplied by reference TRBV29-1 and TRBJ1-2, is SAVISQKPSRDICQRGTSLTIQCQVDSQVTMMFWYRQQPGQSLTLIATANQGSEATYESGFVIDKFPISRPNLTFSTLTVSNMSPEDSSIYLCSVGPVELNGYTFGSGTRLTVV.

This clonotype appeared a few times. The V gene is TRBV5-6, the J gene TRBJ2-1, with D perhaps TRBD2 (7 bases). Germline V gives CDR1 SGHDT, CDR2 YYEEEE. V was clipped by 3 bases and J by 6 bases, with 19 bases between them. The CDR3 sequence is 16 residues long. CDR3 DNA sequence: TGTGCCAGCAGCTCCAATGGGGGGGGGCCCAGCAATGAGCAGTTCTTC. Residues: CASSSNGGGPSNEQFF. The whole variable domain, remainder taken from reference TRBV5-6 and TRBJ2-1, is DAGVTQSPTHLIKTRGQQVTLRCSPKSGHDTVSWYQQALGQGPQFIFQYYEEEERQRGNFPDRFSGHQFPNYSSELNVNALLLGDSALYLCASSSNGGGPSNEQFFGPGTRLTVL.

Ten or more counts support this clonotype. CDR3 region: CASRGAGASYGYTF. The CDR3 nucleotides read TGTGCCAGCAGGGGGGCCGGGGCGAGTTATGGCTACACCTTC. The chain has TRBV12-3 or TRBV12-4 and TRBJ1-2, with D perhaps TRBD1 (6 bases). There are 14 residues in the CDR3. Trimming took off 6 bases at V and 5 bases at J, with 16 bases between the two ends.

A remark on this clonotype: It may be a read error: a sequence one base away is much more abundant. V and J are TRBV7-2 and TRBJ2-7; 7 bases agree with TRBD2. This CDR3 has 14 amino acids. J lost 0 bases, V lost 6 bases, and 5 bases had no gene match. Germline V CDR1 and CDR2: SGHTA, FQGNSA. The CDR3 sequence: CASSEGRGSYEQYF. CDR3 sequence (DNA): TGTGCCAGCAGTGAAGGGAGGGGCTCCTACGAGCAGTACTTC.

This clonotype appeared many times. CDR3 in DNA: TGTGCCAGCAGCTCACGACGGAACTACGAGCAGTACTTC. Translation gives CASSSRRNYEQYF. The V and J genes are TRBV7-9 and TRBJ2-7; no firm D call. Germline V gene sequence: CDR1 SEHNR, CDR2 FQNEAQ (reference sequence). Between the trimmed V and J ends, which lost 4 bases and 3 bases, there was a span of 10 bases. This CDR3 spans 13 amino acids.

This clonotype was counted ten times or more. This rearrangement joins TRBV28 to TRBJ1-2; D might be TRBD1 (5 bases). Trimming shortened V by 5 bases and J by 4 bases, and 14 bases separated the two germline ends. This CDR3 is 14 amino acids long. Germline loops: CDR1 MDHEN, CDR2 SYDVKM. CDR3 amino acids: CASSPRGSPYGYTF. The CDR3 bases are TGTGCCAGCAGTCCACGGGGGTCCCCCTATGGCTACACCTTC.

This clonotype has only a few counts. The rearrangement links TRBV6-5 to TRBJ2-7; TRBD2 aligns across 14 bases. V lost 3 bases and J lost 3; bases outside the gene matches: 16. Germline V gene lookup returns CDR1 MNHEY and CDR2 SVGAGI. The CDR3 consists of 20 residues. The CDR3 sequence: CASSYQLVPGLAGGRYEQYF. The CDR3 DNA sequence: TGTGCCAGCAGTTATCAGCTCGTACCTGGACTAGCGGGAGGACGCTACGAGCAGTACTTC.

This clonotype has only a few counts. The CDR3 is CASSFTSHSSTGELFF. The CDR3 bases are TGTGCCAGCAGCTTTACGTCCCATTCTAGCACCGGGGAGCTGTTTTTT. This chain links TRBV11-2 with TRBJ2-2, with D hard to call. Germline V lookup: CDR1 SGHAT, CDR2 FQNNGV. Between the trimmed V and J ends, which lost 3 bases and 4 bases, there was a span of 15 bases. The CDR3 covers 16 residues.

The chain recombines TRBV12-3 or TRBV12-4 with TRBJ1-5, with no clear D. CDR3 length: 15 amino acids. V shed 7 bases and J shed 3 bases, with 16 bases lying between them. CDR3: CASKTTAGNNQPQHF. The CDR3 nucleotides are TGTGCCAGCAAAACAACGGCAGGCAACAATCAGCCCCAGCATTTT.

Regarding this clonotype: This may come from a read error, since a much larger clone is one base off. The rearrangement joins TRBV12-5 to TRBJ1-1, with TRBD1 identical over 9 bases. With V trimmed by 4 bases and J by 3 bases, 3 bases remained unmatched. The CDR3 length is 14 residues. Germline V lookup: CDR1 LGHNT, CDR2 FRNRAP. Written as DNA, the CDR3 is TGTGCTAGTGGTTCACAGGGGGCGGACACTGAAGCTTTCTTT. Translation: CASGSQGADTEAFF. Together with reference TRBV12-5 and TRBJ1-1, the CDR3 gives the full variable domain: DARVTQTPRHKVTEMGQEVTMRCQPILGHNTVFWYRQTMMQGLELLAYFRNRAPLDDSGMPKDRFSAEMPDATLATLKIQPSEPRDSAVYFCASGSQGADTEAFFGQGTRLTVV.

The CDR3 here is CATSRGGTQGNTEAFF. DNA of the CDR3: TGTGCCACCAGCAGAGGGGGTACGCAGGGGAATACTGAAGCTTTCTTT. The chain carries TRBV15 and TRBJ1-1; D is possibly TRBD1 (6 bases). V dropped 1 base and J dropped 5 bases, with 17 bases sitting between them. Germline V gives CDR1 LNHNV, CDR2 YYDKDF (reference sequence). CDR3 size: 16 residues.

As to this clonotype: This sequence may be a read error, since a much larger clone differs from it by one base. The chain links TRBV11-3 to TRBJ2-1, with 13 bases aligning to TRBD2. CDR1 is SGHNT and CDR2 is YENEEA in the germline V gene. The CDR3 is made up of 17 amino acids. In DNA, the CDR3 is TGTGCCGGCAGCTCCGGGACTAGCGGGACGAACGGGGATGAGCAGTTCTTC. Translation: CAGSSGTSGTNGDEQFF.

Ten or more counts support this clonotype. J is TRBJ2-5 and V is TRBV28; the match to TRBD2 covers 8 bases. This CDR3 contains 14 residues. V shed 3 bases and J 8 bases; nucleotides not matched to a gene: 8. Germline V CDR1 and CDR2: MDHEN, SYDVKM. The CDR3 reads CASSFSVAGSTQYF. CDR3 nucleotides: TGTGCCAGCAGTTTTTCGGTAGCGGGGTCAACCCAGTACTTC.